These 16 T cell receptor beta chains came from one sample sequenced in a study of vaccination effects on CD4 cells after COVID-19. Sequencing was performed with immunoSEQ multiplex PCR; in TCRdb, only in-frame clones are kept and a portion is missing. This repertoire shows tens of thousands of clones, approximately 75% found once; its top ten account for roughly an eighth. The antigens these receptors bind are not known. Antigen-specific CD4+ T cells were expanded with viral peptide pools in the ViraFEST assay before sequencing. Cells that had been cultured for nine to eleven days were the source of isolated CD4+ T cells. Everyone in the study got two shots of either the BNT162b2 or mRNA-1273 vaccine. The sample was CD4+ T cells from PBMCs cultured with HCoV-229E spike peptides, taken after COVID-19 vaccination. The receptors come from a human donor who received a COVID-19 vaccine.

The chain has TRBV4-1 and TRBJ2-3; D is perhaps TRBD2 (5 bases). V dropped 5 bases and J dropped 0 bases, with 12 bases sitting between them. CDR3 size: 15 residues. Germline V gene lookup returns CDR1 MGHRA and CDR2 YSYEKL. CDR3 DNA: TGCGCCAGCAGCTCCCAAGCGGATAGCACAGATACGCAGTATTTT. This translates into CASSSQADSTDTQYF.

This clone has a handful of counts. The CDR3 sequence: CASSVFGTHSGNTIYF. DNA for the CDR3: TGTGCCAGCAGTGTTTTCGGGACACATTCTGGAAACACCATATATTTT. The chain is built from TRBV2 and TRBJ1-3, with D possibly matching TRBD1 (6 bases). The ends were cut back, 4 bases at V and 1 base at J, with 14 bases in the middle. The CDR3 contains 16 residues. Germline CDR1 is SNHLY and CDR2 is FYNNEI.

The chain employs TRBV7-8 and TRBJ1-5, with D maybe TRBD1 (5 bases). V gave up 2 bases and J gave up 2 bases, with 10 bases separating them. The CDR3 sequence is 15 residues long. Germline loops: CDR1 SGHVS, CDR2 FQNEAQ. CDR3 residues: CASSLQGVGNQPQHF. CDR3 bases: TGTGCCAGCAGCTTACAAGGGGTAGGCAATCAGCCCCAGCATTTT. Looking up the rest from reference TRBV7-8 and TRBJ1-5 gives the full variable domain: GAGVSQSPRYKVAKRGQDVALRCDPISGHVSLFWYQQALGQGPEFLTYFQNEAQLDKSGLPSDRFFAERPEGSVSTLKIQRTQQEDSAVYLCASSLQGVGNQPQHFGDGTRLSIL.

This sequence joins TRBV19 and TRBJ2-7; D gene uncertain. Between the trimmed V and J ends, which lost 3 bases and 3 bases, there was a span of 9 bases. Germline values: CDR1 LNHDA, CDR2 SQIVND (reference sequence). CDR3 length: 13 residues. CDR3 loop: CASSIMADYEQYF. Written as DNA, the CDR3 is TGTGCCAGTAGTATTATGGCAGACTACGAGCAGTACTTC.

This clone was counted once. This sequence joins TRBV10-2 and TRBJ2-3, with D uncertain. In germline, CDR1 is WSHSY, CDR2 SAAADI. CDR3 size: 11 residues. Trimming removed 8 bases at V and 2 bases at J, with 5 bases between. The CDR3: CASGYTDTQYF. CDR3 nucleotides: TGCGCCAGCGGTTACACAGATACGCAGTATTTT.

The CDR3 bases are TGTGCCAGCAGTTACTCTAGGGGGCCTCAGCCCCAGCATTTT. Amino acids: CASSYSRGPQPQHF. This chain links TRBV6-6 with TRBJ1-5; TRBD1 matches at 7 bases. The CDR3 contains 14 residues. The trim removed 0 bases at V and 6 bases at J, leaving 2 bases unmatched. CDR1 and CDR2 (germline): MNHNY, SVGAGI (reference sequence).

The CDR3 nucleotides read TGCGCCAGCAGCTGGGGACAGGGAAAGACCTACGAGCAGTACTTC. Translated: CASSWGQGKTYEQYF. This chain uses TRBV5-1 with TRBJ2-7, with 9 bases aligning to TRBD1. V lost 3 bases and J lost 2; bases outside the gene matches: 6. The CDR3 length is 15 residues. The V gene's germline CDR1 is SGHRS and CDR2 YFSETQ.

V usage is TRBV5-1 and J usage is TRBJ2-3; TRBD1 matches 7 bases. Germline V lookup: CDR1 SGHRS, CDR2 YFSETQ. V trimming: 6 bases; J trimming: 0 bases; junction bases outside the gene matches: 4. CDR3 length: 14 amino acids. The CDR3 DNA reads TGCGCCAGCACGACAGGGCCTAGCACAGATACGCAGTATTTT. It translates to CASTTGPSTDTQYF.

CDR3 sequence: CASSLETGLSPLHF. As DNA, the CDR3 is TGTGCCAGCAGCTTAGAGACAGGGCTTTCACCCCTCCACTTT. The J gene is TRBJ1-6, the V gene TRBV11-2, with TRBD1 identical over 7 bases. V was pared by 0 bases and J by 9 bases, with 2 bases of the junction left unmatched. Per germline, CDR1 SGHAT and CDR2 FQNNGV. This CDR3 comprises 14 residues.

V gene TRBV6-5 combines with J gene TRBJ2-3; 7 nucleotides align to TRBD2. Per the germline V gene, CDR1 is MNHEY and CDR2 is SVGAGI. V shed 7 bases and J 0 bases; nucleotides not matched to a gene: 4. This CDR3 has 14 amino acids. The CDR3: CASKAGHSTDTQYF. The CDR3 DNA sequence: TGTGCCAGCAAAGCGGGGCATAGCACAGATACGCAGTATTTT.

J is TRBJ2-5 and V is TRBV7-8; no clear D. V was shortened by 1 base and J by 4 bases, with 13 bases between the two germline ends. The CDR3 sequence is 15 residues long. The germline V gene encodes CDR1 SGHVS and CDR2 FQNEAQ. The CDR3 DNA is TGTGCCAGCAGCTTAGGGGTTGGCCCCCGAGAGACCCAGTACTTC. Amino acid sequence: CASSLGVGPRETQYF.

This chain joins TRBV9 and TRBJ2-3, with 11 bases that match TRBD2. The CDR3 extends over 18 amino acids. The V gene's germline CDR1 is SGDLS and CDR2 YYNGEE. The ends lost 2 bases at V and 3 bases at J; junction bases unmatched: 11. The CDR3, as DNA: TGTGCCAGCAGCGTGGGACTAGCGGAAGAGGGATGGACAGATACGCAGTATTTT. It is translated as CASSVGLAEEGWTDTQYF.

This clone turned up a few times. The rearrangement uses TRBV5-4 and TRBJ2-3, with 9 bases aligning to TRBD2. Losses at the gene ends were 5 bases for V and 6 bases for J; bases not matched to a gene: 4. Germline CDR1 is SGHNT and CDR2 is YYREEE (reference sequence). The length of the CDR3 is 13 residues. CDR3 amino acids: CASRPGLADTQYF. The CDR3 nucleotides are TGTGCCAGCAGACCAGGACTAGCGGATACGCAGTATTTT. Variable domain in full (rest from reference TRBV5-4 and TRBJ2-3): ETGVTQSPTHLIKTRGQQVTLRCSSQSGHNTVSWYQQALGQGPQFIFQYYREEENGRGNFPPRFSGLQFPNYSSELNVNALELDDSALYLCASRPGLADTQYFGPGTRLTVL.

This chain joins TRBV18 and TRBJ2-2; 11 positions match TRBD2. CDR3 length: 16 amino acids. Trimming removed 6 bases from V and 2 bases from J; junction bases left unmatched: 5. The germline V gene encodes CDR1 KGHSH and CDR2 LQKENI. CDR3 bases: TGTGCCAGCTCGCCTCTAGCGGGAGGCAACACCGGGGAGCTGTTTTTT. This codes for CASSPLAGGNTGELFF.

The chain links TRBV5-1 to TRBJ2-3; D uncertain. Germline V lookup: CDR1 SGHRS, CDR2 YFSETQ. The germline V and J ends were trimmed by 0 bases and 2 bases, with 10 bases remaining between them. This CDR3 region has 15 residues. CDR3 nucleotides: TGCGCCAGCAGCTTGGTTAGCCGCTACACAGATACGCAGTATTTT. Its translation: CASSLVSRYTDTQYF.

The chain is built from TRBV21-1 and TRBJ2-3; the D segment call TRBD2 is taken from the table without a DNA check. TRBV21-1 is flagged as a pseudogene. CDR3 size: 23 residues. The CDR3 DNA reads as TGTGCCAGCAGCAAAACCGCCAGAGCGGGAGGGCGAGCGAGTGTCTCTAGCACAGATACGCAGTATTTT. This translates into CASSKTARAGGRASVSSTDTQYF.